This T cell receptor beta chain originates from a study of T cell repertoires in cytomegalovirus infection. Whole-study findings and limits: Totalled public TCR beta family frequency picked out people who carried CMV plus the relevant HLA. HLA-C-restricted CMV-specific TCR beta clonotypes prevailed in the ex vivo response.

TCRdb reprocessed the reads with MiXCR, giving one entry per CDR3 protein. The data show a few hundred thousand distinct CDR3 sequences, about 15% seen once. Germline V gene sequence: CDR1 SGHTA, CDR2 FQGNSA. CDR3 size: 13 residues. V lost 3 bases and J 3 bases, leaving 9 bases between the germline ends. This clonotype was seen ten or more times. The antigen is not known. The chain is built from TRBV7-2 and TRBJ2-7; D is unresolved. Sequencing was performed on CD8+ T cells from PBMCs. This TCR was recovered from a human donor in good health (CMV status not recorded). Some clones in this sample may be carry-over from other donors' samples. This chain's CDR3 is CASSFQGYYEQYF. In DNA, the CDR3 is TGTGCCAGCAGCTTTCAAGGATACTACGAGCAGTACTTC.